A single sample is the source of the 24 T cell receptor beta chains below, sequenced in a study of CDR3 diversity in severe acne. A single record per CDR3 protein comes from TCRdb applying MiXCR to the PCR reads. The table lists around 85,000 distinct CDR3 sequences, approximately 54% of them singletons. Source material: blood. The receptors were gathered from a male donor with severe acne vulgaris.

The sample holds many counts of this clonotype. At one end, the junction sequence differs from germline, possibly due to a read error. The genes are TRBV2 and TRBJ1-2; D may be TRBD1 (5 bases). Germline-derived CDR1 and CDR2 are SNHLY and FYNNEI. This CDR3 has 12 amino acids. CDR3 residues: CASSEGRQGRAF. The CDR3, as DNA: TGTGCCAGCAGTGAAGGTCGGCAGGGCAGGGCCTTC.

This chain links TRBV20-1 with TRBJ1-5; a possible D gene is TRBD1 (5 bases). CDR1 is DFQATT, CDR2 SNEGSKA, per germline (reference sequence). This CDR3 has 19 residues. The ends were cut back, 1 base at V and 2 bases at J, with 24 bases in the middle. CDR3 DNA sequence: TGCAGTGCTAGAGTTTCTGACAGACTACCTGCTGGGGGCAATCAGCCCCAGCATTTT. Translated: CSARVSDRLPAGGNQPQHF.

This clonotype has just a few counts. The chain couples TRBV6-6 to TRBJ1-1; D ambiguous. Trimming pared 0 bases from V and 4 bases from J, leaving 12 bases between. Germline loops: CDR1 MNHNY, CDR2 SVGAGI (reference sequence). The CDR3 has 15 amino acids. Written as DNA, the CDR3 is TGTGCCAGCAGTTACTCGAAAACCGTGTCCACTGAAGCTTTCTTT. Translation: CASSYSKTVSTEAFF.

This chain links TRBV2 with TRBJ1-6; D unresolved. Germline lookup yields CDR1 SNHLY and CDR2 FYNNEI. This CDR3 is 13 amino acids long. Trimming removed 5 bases at V and 5 bases at J, with 7 bases between. CDR3 nucleotide sequence: TGTGCCAGCAGTACCAGGAATAATTCACCCCTCCACTTT. Its translation: CASSTRNNSPLHF.

The chain recombines TRBV6-5 with TRBJ2-3, with 7 bases aligning to TRBD2. CDR3 length equals 16 residues. With 3 bases clipped from V and 6 bases from J, the junction kept 12 bases outside the gene matches. Germline V CDR1 and CDR2: MNHEY, SVGAGI. CDR3 DNA: TGTGCCAGCAGTTATGCGGGTGGACTAGGAGGCGATACGCAGTATTTT. Translation: CASSYAGGLGGDTQYF.

This clonotype was detected many times. DNA of the CDR3: TGCGCCAGCAGCTTGGCGATGGGGGGCACAGATACGCAGTATTTT. It translates to CASSLAMGGTDTQYF. V gene TRBV5-1 combines with J gene TRBJ2-3; the D call may be TRBD1 or TRBD2 (5 bases each). Germline loops: CDR1 SGHRS, CDR2 YFSETQ. This CDR3 is built from 15 residues. The germline V and J ends were trimmed by 0 bases and 1 base, with 9 bases remaining between them.

About this clonotype: This may stem from a read error, because a much larger clone lies one nucleotide away. This chain uses TRBV7-9 with TRBJ2-3, with 8 nucleotides matching TRBD2. Losses at the gene ends were 8 bases for V and 2 bases for J; bases not matched to a gene: 12. Germline lookup yields CDR1 SEHNR and CDR2 FQNEAQ (reference sequence). The CDR3 contains 16 residues. CDR3 amino acids: CASGRLLADFTDTQYF. CDR3 in DNA: TGTGCCAGCGGCCGATTACTAGCGGACTTCACAGATACGCAGTATTTT.

V gene TRBV7-2 combines with J gene TRBJ2-1, with unresolved D. V was clipped by 0 bases and J by 7 bases, with 10 bases between them. This CDR3 has 14 amino acids. Germline CDR1 reads SGHTA; CDR2 reads FQGNSA. CDR3 in DNA: TGTGCCAGCAGCTTAGCGGGCCAAGGGAATGAGCAGTTCTTC. It codes for CASSLAGQGNEQFF.

A word on this clonotype: A much larger clone lies a single base off, so this may be a read error. This chain uses TRBV6-5 with TRBJ1-1; D is uncertain. Germline V gene data show CDR1 as MNHEY and CDR2 as SVGAGI. The CDR3 spans 13 residues. The V gene lost 0 bases and the J gene lost 5 bases, with 7 bases spanning the gap. The CDR3 spells CASSYSWKTEAFF. The CDR3 DNA sequence: TGTGCCAGCAGTTACTCCTGGAAAACTGAAGCTTTCTTT.

This rearrangement joins TRBV29-1 to TRBJ2-7, with D perhaps matching TRBD1 (6 bases). Trimming removed 5 bases from V and 6 bases from J, with 11 bases in between. The CDR3 has 11 residues. Germline V gives CDR1 SQVTM, CDR2 ANQGSEA. The CDR3 sequence: CSVRGNGEQYF. Here the CDR3 DNA reads TGCAGCGTTAGGGGGAACGGCGAGCAGTACTTC.

This sequence joins TRBV24-1 and TRBJ2-1; D gene unclear. Germline assignment: CDR1 KGHDR and CDR2 SFDVKD. The CDR3 is 16 amino acids. V gave up 1 base and J gave up 0 bases, with 9 bases separating them. CDR3 protein: CATSDFGRDSYNEQFF. Written as DNA, the CDR3 is TGTGCCACCAGTGATTTCGGCAGAGACTCCTACAATGAGCAGTTCTTC.

The chain carries TRBV11-3 and TRBJ2-1, with TRBD2 identical over 9 bases. This CDR3 is 14 amino acids long. Germline lookup yields CDR1 SGHNT and CDR2 YENEEA. The V segment lost 4 bases and the J segment 4 bases; nucleotides outside the gene matches: 2. The CDR3 nucleotides read TGTGCCAGCAGCTCTAGCGGGACGTACAATGAGCAGTTCTTC. It yields the protein CASSSSGTYNEQFF.

This clonotype is deemed medium-sized. V usage is TRBV5-6 and J usage is TRBJ2-7; D is unclear. The CDR3 contains 11 residues. From germline, CDR1 is SGHDT and CDR2 YYEEEE. With 2 bases removed from V and 3 bases from J, the gap between germline ends came to 3 bases. This chain's CDR3 is CASSLNYEQYF. The CDR3 DNA sequence: TGTGCCAGCAGCTTAAACTACGAGCAGTACTTC.

The chain carries TRBV14 and TRBJ2-5; possibly TRBD1 for D (5 bases). Looked up from germline, CDR1 is SGHDN and CDR2 is FVKESK. The V end was cut by 0 bases, the J end by 2 bases, with 10 bases between. The CDR3 spans 15 residues. The CDR3 DNA reads as TGTGCCAGCAGCCAAGAAGGAAGACAGCAAGAGACCCAGTACTTC. Translated, it gives CASSQEGRQQETQYF.

The V call is TRBV3-1, the J call TRBJ2-1, with 11 bases fitting TRBD2. The J segment lost 4 bases and the V segment lost 4 bases, leaving 0 bases of the junction unmatched. The CDR3 loop spans 14 amino acids. The germline gives CDR1 LGHDT, CDR2 YNNKEL (reference sequence). The CDR3 here is CASSRLAGYNEQFF. CDR3 DNA: TGTGCCAGCAGCCGACTAGCGGGATACAATGAGCAGTTCTTC.

A remark on this clonotype: A read error may produce the germline difference seen at one junction end. The chain carries TRBV13 and TRBJ2-1; the D gene could be TRBD1 or TRBD2 (5 bases each). Germline lookup yields CDR1 PRHDT and CDR2 FYEKMQ (reference sequence). The CDR3 has 13 residues. Here the CDR3 reads CASSAGTLNEQCF. The DNA for the CDR3 is TGTGCCAGCAGCGCCGGGACCCTCAATGAGCAGTGCTTC.

This clonotype was counted many times. The chain carries TRBV10-1 and TRBJ1-1; no clear D gene. The CDR3 sequence is 13 residues long. V lost 6 bases to trimming and J lost 0 bases, with 8 bases between them. From germline, CDR1 is WNHNN and CDR2 SYGVQD (reference sequence). In nucleotides, the CDR3 is TGCGCCAGCAGCCGAACAGTGAACACTGAAGCTTTCTTT. Protein: CASSRTVNTEAFF.

A note on this clonotype: A single base separates this from a much larger clone, so it may be a read error. This sequence joins TRBV10-3 and TRBJ2-5; D is ambiguous. Trimming took 8 bases from V and 2 from J, leaving 6 bases between them. The germline gives CDR1 ENHRY, CDR2 SYGVKD. This CDR3 is 11 amino acids long. CDR3 coding DNA: TGTGCCATCCCGGGTCAAGAGACCCAGTACTTC. It specifies CAIPGQETQYF.

The chain joins TRBV7-6 to TRBJ1-5; TRBD1 matches at 8 bases. The CDR3 has 14 residues. Germline V gene lookup returns CDR1 SGHVS and CDR2 FNYEAQ. V shed 8 bases and J 7 bases; nucleotides not matched to a gene: 10. This CDR3 reads CASGIDRGRQPQHF. CDR3 DNA sequence: TGTGCCAGCGGAATAGACAGGGGTCGACAGCCCCAGCATTTT.

On this clonotype: One base away lies a much larger clone, so this may be a sequencing read error. The rearrangement uses TRBV2 and TRBJ2-5, with 9 nucleotides matching TRBD1. J lost 5 bases, V lost 9 bases, and 10 bases had no gene match. CDR1 and CDR2 from the germline V gene are SNHLY and FYNNEI. The CDR3 covers 14 residues. The CDR3 DNA follows: TGTGCCAGGGACAGGGGTTTATTGGGGGAGACCCAGTACTTC. Protein: CARDRGLLGETQYF.

There are many counts of this clonotype. The V and J genes are TRBV7-8 and TRBJ1-4, with D possibly being TRBD1 (6 bases). The CDR3 has 17 residues. Germline V gene sequence: CDR1 SGHVS, CDR2 FQNEAQ. V lost 4 bases and J lost 5, with 20 bases in between. CDR3 sequence reads: CASSWFPRRGQNEKLFF. The CDR3 DNA is TGTGCCAGCAGCTGGTTCCCACGAAGGGGACAAAATGAAAAACTGTTTTTT.

V is TRBV7-9 and J is TRBJ2-5; 13 bases agree with TRBD2. The V gene end was trimmed by 5 bases and the J gene end by 0 bases; junction bases not matched to a gene: 6. Per germline, CDR1 SEHNR and CDR2 FQNEAQ (reference sequence). The CDR3 length is 17 residues. Written as DNA, the CDR3 is TGTGCCAGCAGCCCCGGACTAGCGGGAGAATACCAAGAGACCCAGTACTTC. As protein: CASSPGLAGEYQETQYF.

This rearrangement joins TRBV7-9 to TRBJ2-7, with D perhaps TRBD2 (5 bases). The CDR3 is 19 amino acids. Germline lookup yields CDR1 SEHNR and CDR2 FQNEAQ (reference sequence). V dropped 5 bases and J dropped 3 bases, with 29 bases sitting between them. CDR3 in DNA: TGTGCCAGCAGCACCCTCAAGCAAGTAGTTTCCGGGGTCTACTACGAGCAGTACTTC. Translated, it gives CASSTLKQVVSGVYYEQYF.

On this clonotype: It may be a read error: a sequence one base away is much more abundant. The chain joins TRBV4-1 to TRBJ2-7, with a tentative D call TRBD1 (6 bases). The germline V and J ends were trimmed by 3 bases and 3 bases, with 12 bases remaining between them. There are 14 residues in the CDR3. From germline, CDR1 is MGHRA and CDR2 YSYEKL. The CDR3 DNA sequence: TGCGCCAGCAGCCACGAGGACAGTTACTACGAGCAGTACGTC. Its translation: CASSHEDSYYEQYV.